This TCR beta chain was sequenced for a study of blood T cell repertoires in COVID-19. In the original workflow: Amplification of reference gene primers provided the estimated nucleated cell counts. Produced via immunoSEQ multiplex PCR; TCRdb's table is partial and in-frame only. V, J and clone size derive from that table, while D and trimming were established from the DNA sequence. This sample has 310,000 or so clones, with around 90% found just once. Germline V gives CDR1 SGHRS, CDR2 YFSETQ. Trimming cost V 5 bases and J 5 bases; bases outside gene matches: 8. The CDR3 covers 14 residues. The origin of this receptor is a man in his fifties or sixties with active or convalescent COVID-19. The V call is TRBV5-1, the J call TRBJ2-5; 8 bases are shared with TRBD1. The sample consisted of peripheral blood. CDR3 coding DNA: TGCGCCAGCAGTCAGGGGGCTCGAGGGGAGACCCAGTACTTC. It is translated as CASSQGARGETQYF.